This T cell receptor beta chain was recovered during a study of T-cell memory formation after mild COVID-19 (dated by TCRdb to 2020 to 2022). Regarding the study in general: Most TCR sequence clusters were specific to one of the two donors. Two young, previously healthy adult volunteers made up the cohort, one male and one female. In a couple of donors, T-cell clones that expanded and contracted after mild COVID-19 were followed by sequencing TCRalpha and TCRbeta repertoires longitudinally. Findings and caveats that apply to the study as a whole: Whether the second-wave clones peaking on day 37 were SARS-CoV-2 specific was not confirmed. Contracting CD4+ clones appeared mostly in the CM and EM memory subsets, whereas CD8+ clones were enriched in EMRA. Balanced CD4/CD8 phenotypes were observed for clones contracting from day 15 to 85, whereas a bias towards CD4+ was observed for a second wave of clones expanding from day 15 to 37. The study included only two mild cases, and larger cohorts that include severe cases with pre-infection samples were judged to be necessary. Some responding clones were found in pre-infection memory, which suggests that pre-existing cross-reactive memory T cells took part in the SARS-CoV-2 response.

Data came from an Illumina NovaSeq 6000. TCRalpha and TCRbeta cDNA libraries were built by 5'RACE with constant-segment primers, adding sample barcodes and unique molecular identifiers. RNA was extracted from every sample with Trizol reagent. Amplification of the libraries took two PCR steps, and the second step added a second sample barcode plus Illumina TruSeq adapters. Libraries were sequenced on an Illumina NovaSeq with 2 x 150 bp paired-end reads. Concerning the study's data processing: With migec v1.2.7, reads were demultiplexed and then collapsed into UMI-guided consensus sequences. With mixcr v2.1.11, UMI consensuses were aligned to TRA and TRB V and J templates and assembled into clonotypes. Expanded or contracted clonotypes were those called significant by both edgeR and NoisET, with noise models trained on biological replicates. For edgeR calls, the cutoffs were a false discovery rate-adjusted p below 0.01 and a log2 fold-change threshold of 1. PCA with hierarchical clustering of max-normalized trajectories of the 1000 most abundant clonotypes was used as exploratory dynamics analysis. Separately sequenced CD4+ and CD8+ repertoires were used to assign the CD4 or CD8 phenotype of responding clones. TCRdb trimmed public reads at Q25 via fastp, called clones via MiXCR and kept in-frame beta chains. Records with the same CDR3 protein are collapsed into one entry carrying the most frequent genes and DNA. It is TCRdb's table, rather than the study itself, that gives the V and J calls and clone size. This sample holds 200,000 to 250,000 distinct CDR3 sequences; roughly a tenth were observed only once. The top ten clones comprise roughly 3.2% of the sample.

V was cut back by 1 base and J by 3 bases, leaving a gap of 13 bases between them. Taken from the germline V gene (reference sequence), the CDR1 and CDR2 loops are SEHNR and FQNEAQ. The CDR3 numbers 16 residues from cysteine through phenylalanine. Only CDR3 DNA remains: 48 bases, in frame from the first base. This clonotype was picked up many times. It has no known antigen specificity. Per-base quality was not reported, and no clone a single base away is much larger than it. PBMCs were isolated by Ficoll-Paque density gradient centrifugation. The receptor was derived from a young man who had mild COVID-19 (a few samples of this study predate the infection). The sample titles of this study are shuffled in the database, so cell type and time point are left out; the donor was told from shared clones. Sequencing was carried out using PBMCs or a T cell subset sorted from them (not recorded which). This sequence uses TRBV7-9 and TRBJ2-1; no D segment can be confidently identified. CDR3 loop: CASSLGGVLNYNEQFF. The sequence in DNA is TGTGCCAGCAGCTTAGGGGGTGTCCTCAACTACAATGAGCAGTTCTTC. The CDR3 plus the reference TRBV7-9 and TRBJ2-1 genes for the other parts give the full variable domain: DTGVSQNPRHKITKRGQNVTFRCDPISEHNRLYWYRQTLGQGPEFLTYFQNEAQLEKSRLLSDRFSAERPKGSFSTLEIQRTEQGDSAMYLCASSLGGVLNYNEQFFGPGTRLTVL.